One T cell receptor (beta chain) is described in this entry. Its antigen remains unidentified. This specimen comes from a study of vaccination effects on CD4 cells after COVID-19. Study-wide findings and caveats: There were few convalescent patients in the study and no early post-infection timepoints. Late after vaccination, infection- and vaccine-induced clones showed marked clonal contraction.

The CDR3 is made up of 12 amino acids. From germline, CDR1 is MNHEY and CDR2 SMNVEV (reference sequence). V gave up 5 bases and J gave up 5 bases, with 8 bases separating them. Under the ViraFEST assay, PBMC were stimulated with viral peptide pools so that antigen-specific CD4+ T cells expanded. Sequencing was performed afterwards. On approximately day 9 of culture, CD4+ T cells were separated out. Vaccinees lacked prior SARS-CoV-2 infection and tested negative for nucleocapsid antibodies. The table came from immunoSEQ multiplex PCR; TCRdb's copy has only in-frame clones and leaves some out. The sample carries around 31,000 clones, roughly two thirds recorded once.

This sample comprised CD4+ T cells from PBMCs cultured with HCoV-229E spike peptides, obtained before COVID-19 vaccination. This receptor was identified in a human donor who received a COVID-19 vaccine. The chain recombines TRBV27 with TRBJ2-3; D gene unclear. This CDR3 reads CASSQKGDTQYF. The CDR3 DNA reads TGTGCCAGCAGTCAAAAGGGAGATACGCAGTATTTT.